The sequence of this T cell receptor (beta chain) was determined in a study of T-cell reconstitution after alpha-beta-depleted transplantation in children. Whole-study findings and limits: At one year after transplant, newly produced T cells mostly accounted for T-cell counts and diversity.

Trimming took 4 bases from V and 6 from J, leaving 25 bases between them. The CDR3 is 17 amino acids. Germline lookup yields CDR1 SGDLS and CDR2 YYNGEE. Points on this clonotype: What it recognizes is unknown.

Construction of the TCRbeta library involved unique molecular identifiers. TCRdb recomputed calls from the PCR reads with MiXCR, one row per CDR3 protein. The sample lists around 960,000 distinct CDR3 sequences, roughly 29% occurring once. The clonotype comes from a boy under three years old who had a stem cell transplant for SCID, so the T cells may come from the graft donor. The starting material was PBMCs, mostly from graft donor cells, obtained 360 days after TCRalphabeta/CD19-depleted stem cell transplant. V is TRBV9 and J is TRBJ2-5; D may be TRBD1 or TRBD2 (5 bases each). DNA for the CDR3: TGTGCCAGCAGCCCCCATCGTAGTACGGGGCGAGGAAAGACCCAGTACTTC. Residues: CASSPHRSTGRGKTQYF.